Presented here are 9 T cell receptor beta chains from one specimen sequenced in a study of blood T cell repertoires in COVID-19. The assay was immunoSEQ multiplex PCR, and TCRdb's table has in-frame clones only and misses some. This table has under 250,000 clones, approximately 85% appearing once. The specimen was peripheral blood. These receptors were taken from a middle-aged man with COVID-19, enrolled during active disease.

V gene TRBV7-8 combines with J gene TRBJ1-1, with D possibly matching TRBD1 (5 bases). Germline V gene sequence: CDR1 SGHVS, CDR2 FQNEAQ. Trimming removed 5 bases at V and 1 base at J, with 11 bases between. The CDR3 extends over 14 amino acids. The CDR3 bases are TGTGCCAGCAGCACCCCAGGACAGAACACTGAAGCTTTCTTT. It is translated as CASSTPGQNTEAFF.

The chain combines TRBV5-4 with TRBJ2-7; D may be TRBD1 (8 bases). The CDR3 loop spans 16 amino acids. Germline values: CDR1 SGHNT, CDR2 YYREEE (reference sequence). With 0 bases removed from V and 3 bases from J, the gap between germline ends came to 16 bases. The CDR3 DNA sequence: TGTGCCAGCAGCTTGGGAGGACAGGGAGGGAACTACGAGCAGTACTTC. This translates into CASSLGGQGGNYEQYF.

The chain links TRBV28 to TRBJ2-3, with 10 positions matching TRBD2. Germline CDR1 is MDHEN and CDR2 is SYDVKM. The CDR3 has 15 amino acids. V lost 6 bases and J lost 6; bases outside the gene matches: 9. The CDR3 reads CASSPRLAGVDTQYF. The CDR3, as DNA: TGTGCCAGCAGCCCACGGCTAGCGGGGGTTGATACGCAGTATTTT. The full variable domain, completed using reference TRBV28 and TRBJ2-3, is DVKVTQSSRYLVKRTGEKVFLECVQDMDHENMFWYRQDPGLGLRLIYFSYDVKMKEKGDIPEGYSVSREKKERFSLILESASTNQTSMYLCASSPRLAGVDTQYFGPGTRLTVL.

This clone was picked up a small number of times. The chain combines TRBV7-6 with TRBJ1-1; unclear D gene. Germline V CDR1 and CDR2: SGHVS, FNYEAQ. V gave up 5 bases and J gave up 0 bases, with 16 bases separating them. This CDR3 region has 16 residues. CDR3: CASSLTRGEMNTEAFF. In DNA form, the CDR3 reads TGTGCCAGCAGCCTAACGCGGGGAGAGATGAACACTGAAGCTTTCTTT.

V gene TRBV19 combines with J gene TRBJ2-1; 12 bases map to TRBD1. Germline trimming cut 1 base from V and 7 bases from J; bases unmatched to any gene: 5. Germline V gene sequence: CDR1 LNHDA, CDR2 SQIVND (reference sequence). CDR3 length: 16 residues. The CDR3 DNA follows: TGTGCCAGTAGTATAGGGGACAGGGGGCTGGAAAATGAGCAGTTCTTC. Protein: CASSIGDRGLENEQFF. Complete variable domain (other parts from reference TRBV19 and TRBJ2-1): DGGITQSPKYLFRKEGQNVTLSCEQNLNHDAMYWYRQDPGQGLRLIYYSQIVNDFQKGDIAEGYSVSREKKESFPLTVTSAQKNPTAFYLCASSIGDRGLENEQFFGPGTRLTVL.

V is TRBV9 and J is TRBJ1-3; weak D call: TRBD1 (5 bases). This CDR3 has 14 amino acids. V lost 3 bases and J 3 bases, leaving 10 bases between the germline ends. Looked up from germline, CDR1 is SGDLS and CDR2 is YYNGEE. The CDR3 loop is CASSAGHNGNTIYF. CDR3 in DNA: TGTGCCAGCAGCGCTGGACATAATGGAAACACCATATATTTT.

CDR3 sequence reads: CASRKGGQPSEKLFF. The CDR3 DNA reads as TGTGCCAGCAGAAAAGGAGGTCAACCCAGTGAAAAACTGTTTTTT. The chain carries TRBV5-4 and TRBJ1-4, with unresolved D. Germline V gene data show CDR1 as SGHNT and CDR2 as YYREEE (reference sequence). CDR3 length: 15 amino acids. Deletions cut 5 bases from V and 7 bases from J, with 18 bases between.

The chain is built from TRBV21-1 and TRBJ1-2; TRBD1, the table's D call, was not compared with the DNA. TRBV21-1 represents a pseudogene. The CDR3 extends over 15 amino acids. CDR3 loop: CASSHLDRRNYGYTF. For the CDR3, the DNA is TGTGCCAGCAGCCACCTGGACAGGAGGAACTATGGCTACACCTTC.

The chain employs TRBV29-1 and TRBJ1-3; D is ambiguous. V was pared by 3 bases and J by 0 bases, with 18 bases between. Per germline, CDR1 SQVTM and CDR2 ANQGSEA. The CDR3 totals 17 residues. The CDR3 nucleotides read TGCAGCGTTGATCCGTCGGGGAATTTTTTCTCTGGAAACACCATATATTTT. It encodes CSVDPSGNFFSGNTIYF. The variable domain in full, with the rest retrieved from reference TRBV29-1 and TRBJ1-3, is SAVISQKPSRDICQRGTSLTIQCQVDSQVTMMFWYRQQPGQSLTLIATANQGSEATYESGFVIDKFPISRPNLTFSTLTVSNMSPEDSSIYLCSVDPSGNFFSGNTIYFGEGSWLTVV.